Sequencing of this T cell receptor beta chain was carried out in a study of control samples from healthy donors and cancer patients. Only in-frame clones appear in the TCRdb table, and some are missing; sequencing was by immunoSEQ multiplex PCR. The sample lists about 110,000 clones, around 87% occurring once. Trimming left V 0 bases short and J 0 bases short, with 11 bases between. The CDR3 runs 16 residues. The germline CDR1 and CDR2 sequences are SGHAT and FQNNGV. The chain uses TRBV11-2 and TRBJ2-5; D gene unclear. The sequenced sample consisted of PBMCs. This TCR was sampled from a woman aged 55-70 years with lung cancer. The CDR3 here is CASSLEVSSYQETQYF. DNA of the CDR3: TGTGCCAGCAGCTTAGAAGTGTCGAGCTACCAAGAGACCCAGTACTTC.